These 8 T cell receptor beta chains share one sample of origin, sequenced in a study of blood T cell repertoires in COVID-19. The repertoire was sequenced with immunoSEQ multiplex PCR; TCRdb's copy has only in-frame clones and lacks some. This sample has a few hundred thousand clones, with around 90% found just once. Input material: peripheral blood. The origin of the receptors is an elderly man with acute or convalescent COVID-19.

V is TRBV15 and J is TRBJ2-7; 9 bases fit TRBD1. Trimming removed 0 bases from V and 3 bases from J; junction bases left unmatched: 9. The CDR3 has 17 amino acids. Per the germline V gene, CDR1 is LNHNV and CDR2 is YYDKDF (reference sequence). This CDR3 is CATSRDLMGTGLYEQYF. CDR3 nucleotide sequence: TGTGCCACCAGCAGAGATCTGATGGGGACAGGGCTCTACGAGCAGTACTTC.

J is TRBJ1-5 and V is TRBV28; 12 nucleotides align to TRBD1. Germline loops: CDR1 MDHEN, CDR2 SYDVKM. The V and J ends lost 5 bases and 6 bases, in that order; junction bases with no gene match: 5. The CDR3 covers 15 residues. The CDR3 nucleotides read TGTGCCAGCAGTCCATCGGGACAGGGGGCTCAGCCCCAGCATTTT. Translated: CASSPSGQGAQPQHF.

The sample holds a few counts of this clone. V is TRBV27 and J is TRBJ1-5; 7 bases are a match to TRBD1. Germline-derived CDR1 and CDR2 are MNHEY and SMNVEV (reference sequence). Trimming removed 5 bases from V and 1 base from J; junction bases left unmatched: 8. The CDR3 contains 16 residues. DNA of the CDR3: TGTGCCAGCAGTCCGGGGACAGCCGGCAGCAATCAGCCCCAGCATTTT. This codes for CASSPGTAGSNQPQHF.

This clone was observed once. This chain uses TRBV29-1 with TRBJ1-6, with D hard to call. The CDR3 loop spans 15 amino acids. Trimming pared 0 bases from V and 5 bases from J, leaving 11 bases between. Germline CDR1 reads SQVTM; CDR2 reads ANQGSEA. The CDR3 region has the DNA TGCAGCGTTGAAGATGGAGAGGGTCATAATTCACCCCTCCACTTT. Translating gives CSVEDGEGHNSPLHF.

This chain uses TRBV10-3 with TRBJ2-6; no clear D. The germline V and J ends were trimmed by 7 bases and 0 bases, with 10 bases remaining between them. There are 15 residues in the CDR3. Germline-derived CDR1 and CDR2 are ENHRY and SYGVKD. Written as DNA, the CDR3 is TGTGCCATCAAACCAGACTTCTCTGGGGCCAACGTCCTGACTTTC. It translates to CAIKPDFSGANVLTF.

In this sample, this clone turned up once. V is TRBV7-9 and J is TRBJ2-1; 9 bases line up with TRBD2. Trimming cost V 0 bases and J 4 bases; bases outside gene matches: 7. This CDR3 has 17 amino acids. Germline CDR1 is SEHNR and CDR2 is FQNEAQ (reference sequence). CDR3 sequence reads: CASSLALTSGGYNEQFF. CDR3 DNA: TGTGCCAGCAGCTTAGCCCTGACTAGCGGAGGGTACAATGAGCAGTTCTTC.

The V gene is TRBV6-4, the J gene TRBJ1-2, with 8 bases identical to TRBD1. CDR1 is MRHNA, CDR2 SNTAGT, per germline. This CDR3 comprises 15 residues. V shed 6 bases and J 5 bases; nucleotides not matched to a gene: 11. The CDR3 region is CASREGQGANYGYTF. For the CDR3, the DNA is TGTGCCAGCAGGGAGGGGCAGGGGGCAAATTATGGCTACACCTTC.

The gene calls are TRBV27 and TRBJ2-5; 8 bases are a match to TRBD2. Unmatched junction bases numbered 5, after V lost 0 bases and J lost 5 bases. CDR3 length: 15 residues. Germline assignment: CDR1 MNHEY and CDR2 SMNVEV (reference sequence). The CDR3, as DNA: TGTGCCAGCAGTTTATCTCAGCGGGAGTTCGAGACCCAGTACTTC. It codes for CASSLSQREFETQYF.